The 10 T cell receptor beta chains below were found in one sample sequenced in a study of blood T cell repertoires in COVID-19 (dated by TCRdb to the early 2020s). The library was prepared using the immunoSEQ multiplex PCR assay. Held by TCRdb, this immuneACCESS table contains in-frame sequences only and omits some clones. Under half of the omission traces to an unresolved V gene where checked; the cause of the rest is unknown. Here the sample has fewer than 350,000 clones; 85% occur a single time. Over 1.5% of the sample is in the top ten clones. Input material: PBMCs or T cells enriched from blood (not recorded which). All receptors derive from a woman in her 30s who had been exposed to COVID-19.

This clone was counted between two and nine times. The CDR3 DNA is TGTGCCAGCAGGGGCCCTGCGGGTTTGGGATCTTTTGGCTACACCTTC. Its translation: CASRGPAGLGSFGYTF. V gene TRBV27 combines with J gene TRBJ1-2, with D uncertain. Germline assignment: CDR1 MNHEY and CDR2 SMNVEV (reference sequence). The V gene lost 6 bases and the J gene lost 7 bases, with 24 bases spanning the gap. The CDR3 totals 16 residues.

The count of this clone is one. The chain combines TRBV12-3 or TRBV12-4 with TRBJ1-1; 8 bases are a match to TRBD1. Germline trimming cut 6 bases from V and 10 bases from J; bases unmatched to any gene: 10. The CDR3 has 13 residues. This CDR3 is CASRIGQGSAAFF. In nucleotides, the CDR3 is TGTGCCAGCAGGATCGGACAGGGCTCTGCAGCTTTCTTT.

This rearrangement joins TRBV27 to TRBJ2-7; D may be TRBD1 (5 bases). V shed 6 bases and J shed 2 bases, with 17 bases lying between them. Germline V gene data show CDR1 as MNHEY and CDR2 as SMNVEV (reference sequence). CDR3 length: 15 amino acids. CDR3 nucleotide sequence: TGTGCCAGCAGGCTCTCTACAGGCAAAGCCTACGAGCAGTACTTC. Its protein product is CASRLSTGKAYEQYF.

The chain couples TRBV5-6 to TRBJ1-2; 8 bases match TRBD1. Looked up from germline, CDR1 is SGHDT and CDR2 is YYEEEE. Losses at the gene ends were 4 bases for V and 3 bases for J; bases not matched to a gene: 5. The CDR3 length is 14 residues. The CDR3 DNA reads as TGTGCCAGCAGCCCAGACAGGGGATACTATGGCTACACCTTC. Its translation is CASSPDRGYYGYTF.

The chain has TRBV7-9 and TRBJ2-7; 7 positions match TRBD2. The length of the CDR3 is 15 residues. V dropped 2 bases and J dropped 1; count of bases not matched to a gene: 5. CDR1 and CDR2 from the germline V gene are SEHNR and FQNEAQ (reference sequence). DNA for the CDR3: TGTGCCAGCAGCTTACGGGCGGGGGAGTCCTACGAGCAGTACTTC. Translating it yields CASSLRAGESYEQYF.

This sequence joins TRBV11-3 and TRBJ2-5; D gene unclear. Germline V lookup: CDR1 SGHNT, CDR2 YENEEA. V lost 5 bases and J 5 bases, leaving 12 bases between the germline ends. The CDR3 is made up of 13 amino acids. The DNA for the CDR3 is TGTGCCAGCAGCCCTCGGCCCGGGGAGACCCAGTACTTC. Translating it yields CASSPRPGETQYF.

The chain employs TRBV4-3 and TRBJ1-1, with 7 nucleotides matching TRBD1. Unmatched junction bases numbered 5, after V lost 0 bases and J lost 1 base. The CDR3 is made up of 16 amino acids. Germline loops: CDR1 LGHNA, CDR2 YSLEER. CDR3 amino acids: CASSQDVTGWNTEAFF. The CDR3 nucleotides read TGCGCCAGCAGCCAAGATGTGACAGGGTGGAACACTGAAGCTTTCTTT.

V is TRBV5-5 and J is TRBJ1-6; D uncertain. The germline CDR1 and CDR2 sequences are SGHKS and YYEKEE (reference sequence). V lost 1 base to trimming and J lost 7 bases, with 15 bases between them. CDR3 length equals 16 residues. The chain's CDR3 is CASSLQGRSQNSPLHF. CDR3 DNA sequence: TGTGCCAGCAGCTTGCAAGGCAGGTCTCAAAATTCACCCCTCCACTTT.

This clone appeared a single time. CDR3 sequence: CASRTGGRNSPLHF. The CDR3 coding sequence is TGTGCCAGCAGGACAGGGGGAAGGAATTCACCCCTCCACTTT. This sequence joins TRBV2 and TRBJ1-6, with 9 bases lining up with TRBD1. This CDR3 is built from 14 residues. Trimming took 6 bases from V and 7 from J; bases not matched to a gene: 4. Germline V CDR1 and CDR2: SNHLY, FYNNEI.

The rearrangement joins TRBV10-3 to TRBJ2-5; D is uncertain. The CDR3 runs 13 residues. Trimming removed 2 bases from V and 2 bases from J, with 6 bases in between. Germline loops: CDR1 ENHRY, CDR2 SYGVKD. CDR3 region: CAISERSQETQYF. Written as DNA, the CDR3 is TGTGCCATCAGTGAGCGGAGTCAAGAGACCCAGTACTTC.